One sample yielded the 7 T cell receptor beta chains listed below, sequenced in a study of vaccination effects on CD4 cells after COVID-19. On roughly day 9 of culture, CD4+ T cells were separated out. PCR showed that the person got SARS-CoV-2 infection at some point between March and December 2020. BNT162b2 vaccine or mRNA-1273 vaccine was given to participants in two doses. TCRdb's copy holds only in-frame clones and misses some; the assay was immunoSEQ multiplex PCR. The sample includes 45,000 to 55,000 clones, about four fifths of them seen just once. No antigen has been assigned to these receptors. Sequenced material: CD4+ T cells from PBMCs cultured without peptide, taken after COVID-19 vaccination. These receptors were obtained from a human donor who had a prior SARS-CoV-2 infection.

The CDR3 sequence: CASSVAPWTGQETQYF. DNA of the CDR3: TGTGCCAGCAGCGTAGCCCCCTGGACAGGACAAGAGACCCAGTACTTC. J is TRBJ2-5 and V is TRBV9, with 7 bases aligning to TRBD1. The CDR3 sequence is 16 residues long. V was clipped by 0 bases and J by 2 bases; unmatched bases: 7. Germline V gene sequence: CDR1 SGDLS, CDR2 YYNGEE.

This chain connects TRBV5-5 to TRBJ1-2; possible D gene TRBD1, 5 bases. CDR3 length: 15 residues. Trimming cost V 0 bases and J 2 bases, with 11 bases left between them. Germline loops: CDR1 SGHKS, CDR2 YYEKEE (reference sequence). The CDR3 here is CASSLGQGGNYGYTF. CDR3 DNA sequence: TGTGCCAGCAGCTTGGGGCAGGGTGGGAACTATGGCTACACCTTC.

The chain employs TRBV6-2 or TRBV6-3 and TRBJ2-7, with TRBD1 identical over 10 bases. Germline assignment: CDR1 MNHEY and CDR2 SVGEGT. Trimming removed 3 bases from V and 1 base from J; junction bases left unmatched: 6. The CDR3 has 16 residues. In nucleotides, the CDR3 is TGTGCCAGCAGTTATTTGGGACAGGGGCTTTCCTACGAGCAGTACTTC. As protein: CASSYLGQGLSYEQYF.

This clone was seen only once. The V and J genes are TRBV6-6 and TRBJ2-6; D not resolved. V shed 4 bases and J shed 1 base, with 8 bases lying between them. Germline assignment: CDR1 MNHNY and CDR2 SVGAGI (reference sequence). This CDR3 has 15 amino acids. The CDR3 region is CASSFPGSGANVLTF. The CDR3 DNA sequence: TGTGCCAGCAGTTTTCCAGGTTCTGGGGCCAACGTCCTGACTTTC.

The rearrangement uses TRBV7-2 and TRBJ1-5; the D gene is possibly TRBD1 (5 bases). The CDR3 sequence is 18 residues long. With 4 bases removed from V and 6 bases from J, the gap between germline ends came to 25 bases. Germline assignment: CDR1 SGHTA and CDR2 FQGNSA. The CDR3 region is CASSSLRSGPGEGQPQHF. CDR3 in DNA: TGTGCCAGCAGCTCATTAAGGTCGGGGCCGGGCGAGGGTCAGCCCCAGCATTTT. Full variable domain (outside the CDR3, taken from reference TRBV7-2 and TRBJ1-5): GAGVSQSPSNKVTEKGKDVELRCDPISGHTALYWYRQSLGQGLEFLIYFQGNSAPDKSGLPSDRFSAERTGGSVSTLTIQRTQQEDSAVYLCASSSLRSGPGEGQPQHFGDGTRLSIL.

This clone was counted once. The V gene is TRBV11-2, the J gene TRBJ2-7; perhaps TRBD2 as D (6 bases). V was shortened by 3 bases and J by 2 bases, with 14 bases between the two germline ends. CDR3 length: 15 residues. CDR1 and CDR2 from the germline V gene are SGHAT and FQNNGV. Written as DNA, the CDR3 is TGTGCCAGCAGCTTTGGTTCTTGGGGGGCCTACGAGCAGTACTTC. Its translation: CASSFGSWGAYEQYF.

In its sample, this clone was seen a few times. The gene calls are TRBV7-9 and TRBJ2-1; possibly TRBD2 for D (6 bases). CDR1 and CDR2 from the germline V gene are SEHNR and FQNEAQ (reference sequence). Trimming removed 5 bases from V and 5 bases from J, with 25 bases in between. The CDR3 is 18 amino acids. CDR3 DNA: TGTGCCAGCAGCCCCCCGGGGGATCGCCGGGTAAATGACAATGAGCAGTTCTTC. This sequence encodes CASSPPGDRRVNDNEQFF.